The clone carrying this T cell receptor (beta chain) was counted only a few times. What it binds is unknown. V dropped 0 bases and J dropped 5 bases, with 17 bases sitting between them. This CDR3 region has 16 residues. CDR1 is SGHKS, CDR2 YYEKEE, per germline (reference sequence). The data stem from a study of CD8 T cells in ankylosing spondylitis. Quantitative 5'-RACE with molecular barcodes produced the TCR beta libraries. TCRdb redid the calling of the 5' RACE reads with MiXCR, one entry per CDR3 protein. The sample yields under 850,000 distinct CDR3 sequences, around 20% seen once. Study-wide points: A TCR beta motif of fewer than 10 highly homologous variants seemed to mark ankylosing spondylitis blood. Peripheral blood held disease-linked clones only at relatively low frequency, and these were CD8+. Matched ankylosing spondylitis synovial fluid reportedly showed significant enrichment of disease-linked clones. Earlier literature documents some of the motif variants in reactive arthritis synovial fluid and blood.

The sample consisted of blood, either unsorted or a sorted T cell fraction (not recorded which). The source is a male donor with ankylosing spondylitis. The genes are TRBV5-5 and TRBJ1-2, with a possible D match to TRBD1 (6 bases). DNA of the CDR3: TGTGCCAGCAGCTTGGCCCCTCAGGGGCAGGGTTATGGCTACACCTTC. As protein: CASSLAPQGQGYGYTF.